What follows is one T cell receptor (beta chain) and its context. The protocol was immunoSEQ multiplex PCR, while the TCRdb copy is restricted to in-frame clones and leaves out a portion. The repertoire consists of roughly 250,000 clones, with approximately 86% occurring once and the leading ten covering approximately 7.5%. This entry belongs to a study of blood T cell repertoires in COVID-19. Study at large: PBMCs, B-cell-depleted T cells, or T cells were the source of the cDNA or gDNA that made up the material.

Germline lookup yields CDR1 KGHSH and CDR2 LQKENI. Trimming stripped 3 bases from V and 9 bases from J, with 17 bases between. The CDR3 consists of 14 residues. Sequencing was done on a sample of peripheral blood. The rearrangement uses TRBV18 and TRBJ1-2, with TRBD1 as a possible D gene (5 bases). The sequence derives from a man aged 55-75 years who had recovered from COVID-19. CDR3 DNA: TGTGCCAGCTCACCGGCGGGAGGGGCGCCTAGCTACACCTTC. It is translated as CASSPAGGAPSYTF.